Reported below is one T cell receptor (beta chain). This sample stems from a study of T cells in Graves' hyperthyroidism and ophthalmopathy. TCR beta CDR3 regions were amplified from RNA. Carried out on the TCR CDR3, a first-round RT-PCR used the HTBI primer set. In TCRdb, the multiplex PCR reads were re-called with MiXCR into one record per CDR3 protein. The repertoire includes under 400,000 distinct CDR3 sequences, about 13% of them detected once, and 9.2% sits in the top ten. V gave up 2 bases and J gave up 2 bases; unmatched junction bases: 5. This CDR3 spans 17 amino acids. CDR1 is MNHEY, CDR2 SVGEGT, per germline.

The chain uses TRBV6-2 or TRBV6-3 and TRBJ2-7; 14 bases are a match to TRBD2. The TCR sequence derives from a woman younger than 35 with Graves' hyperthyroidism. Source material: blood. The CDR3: CASSYPGLAGDTYEQYF. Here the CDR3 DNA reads TGTGCCAGCAGTTACCCGGGACTAGCGGGAGACACCTACGAGCAGTACTTC.